The 14 T cell receptor beta chains below come from one sample, sequenced in a study of blood T cell repertoires in COVID-19. Profiling relied on immunoSEQ multiplex PCR, and the TCRdb table lists in-frame clones only, not all of them. The table includes fewer than 300,000 clones, around 85% detected once. The sequenced sample was peripheral blood. These receptors were collected from a human donor with COVID-19, enrolled during active disease. The donor label of this sample is uncertain.

Points on this clone: Relative to the germline gene, one junction end is altered; a read error may explain this. CDR3 region: CASCERSHSYNEQFF. The DNA for the CDR3 is TGTGCCAGCTGTGAGCGGAGCCACTCCTACAATGAGCAGTTCTTC. The chain uses TRBV2 and TRBJ2-1; tentative D call: TRBD2 (5 bases). The CDR3 is 15 amino acids. CDR1 and CDR2 (germline): SNHLY, FYNNEI.

This clone was detected only once. V gene TRBV11-3 combines with J gene TRBJ2-7; 8 bases align to TRBD2. Trimming at V came to 5 bases and at J to 1 base, leaving 10 bases not matched to a gene. Germline CDR1 SGHNT, CDR2 YENEEA. The CDR3 is 16 residues long. The CDR3, as DNA: TGTGCCAGCAGCCCCCGGGGGAGCGGGGGATCCTACGAGCAGTACTTC. It encodes CASSPRGSGGSYEQYF.

The rearrangement joins TRBV19 to TRBJ1-6; 8 positions agree with TRBD1. The V gene's germline CDR1 is LNHDA and CDR2 SQIVND (reference sequence). The trim removed 7 bases at V and 8 bases at J, leaving 19 bases unmatched. This CDR3 has 18 amino acids. The CDR3 spells CASTSPSGQARADSPLHF. The CDR3 region has the DNA TGTGCCAGTACCTCCCCGTCGGGACAGGCGAGGGCCGATTCACCCCTCCACTTT. Full variable domain (rest looked up from reference TRBV19 and TRBJ1-6): DGGITQSPKYLFRKEGQNVTLSCEQNLNHDAMYWYRQDPGQGLRLIYYSQIVNDFQKGDIAEGYSVSREKKESFPLTVTSAQKNPTAFYLCASTSPSGQARADSPLHFGNGTRLTVT.

The chain couples TRBV7-8 to TRBJ2-1; D is ambiguous. CDR1 SGHVS and CDR2 FQNEAQ come from the germline V gene. This CDR3 has 13 residues. Trimming took 1 base from V and 6 from J, leaving 7 bases between them. CDR3 coding DNA: TGTGCCAGCAGCTTAGAGCCCTTCAATGAGCAGTTCTTC. It yields the protein CASSLEPFNEQFF.

The chain joins TRBV7-3 to TRBJ1-1, with D possibly TRBD1 on 6 matching bases. Germline V gives CDR1 SGHTA, CDR2 FQGTGA. This CDR3 has 13 residues. V lost 3 bases and J lost 5, with 10 bases in between. CDR3 residues: CASSLDRETEAFF. Written as DNA, the CDR3 is TGTGCCAGCAGCTTGGACAGAGAAACTGAAGCTTTCTTT. Based on the CDR3 plus reference TRBV7-3 and TRBJ1-1, the full variable domain is GAGVSQTPSNKVTEKGKYVELRCDPISGHTALYWYRQSLGQGPEFLIYFQGTGAADDSGLPNDRFFAVRPEGSVSTLKIQRTERGDSAVYLCASSLDRETEAFFGQGTRLTVV.

This chain joins TRBV7-2 and TRBJ1-3; D unresolved. Germline CDR1 SGHTA, CDR2 FQGNSA. CDR3 size: 15 residues. Trimming took off 0 bases at V and 4 bases at J, with 10 bases between the two ends. The CDR3 DNA sequence: TGTGCCAGCAGCTTAGCTACACGAGCGGGAAACACCATATATTTT. Translating it yields CASSLATRAGNTIYF.

This chain uses TRBV28 with TRBJ1-3, with D maybe TRBD1 (6 bases). V lost 6 bases and J lost 3, with 18 bases in between. CDR3 size: 16 residues. Germline CDR1 and CDR2: MDHEN and SYDVKM. CDR3 amino acids: CASRTPQGLGGNTIYF. CDR3 sequence (DNA): TGTGCCAGCAGGACCCCCCAGGGGTTGGGTGGAAACACCATATATTTT.

The chain joins TRBV11-2 to TRBJ1-3, with a tentative D call TRBD1 (5 bases). Germline V gene lookup returns CDR1 SGHAT and CDR2 FQNNGV. This CDR3 has 17 residues. V lost 3 bases, J lost 2 bases, and 17 bases lay in between. The CDR3 is CASSFYFTRGAGNTIYF. The CDR3 DNA reads TGTGCCAGCAGCTTTTATTTTACGCGGGGGGCTGGAAACACCATATATTTT.

The V gene is TRBV7-2, the J gene TRBJ2-7; tentatively, D is TRBD2 (5 bases). Between the trimmed V and J ends, which lost 7 bases and 5 bases, there was a span of 21 bases. This CDR3 contains 15 residues. Per the germline V gene, CDR1 is SGHTA and CDR2 is FQGNSA. CDR3 DNA sequence: TGTGCCAGCACCCCATTCGGGATAAACTGGAACGAGCAGTACTTC. Amino acid sequence: CASTPFGINWNEQYF. Complete variable domain (other parts from reference TRBV7-2 and TRBJ2-7): GAGVSQSPSNKVTEKGKDVELRCDPISGHTALYWYRQSLGQGLEFLIYFQGNSAPDKSGLPSDRFSAERTGGSVSTLTIQRTQQEDSAVYLCASTPFGINWNEQYFGPGTRLTVT.

V usage is TRBV5-1 and J usage is TRBJ1-6; 9 bases agree with TRBD1. CDR3 size: 14 residues. Unmatched junction bases numbered 8, after V lost 4 bases and J lost 12 bases. Germline CDR1 is SGHRS and CDR2 is YFSETQ. As DNA, the CDR3 is TGCGCCAGCAGCCTGGGACAGGGCCTAGGACCCCTCCACTTT. It codes for CASSLGQGLGPLHF.

The table lists this clone with a count of one. At one boundary the junction diverges from the germline segment, which might be a read error. This rearrangement joins TRBV7-7 to TRBJ2-5; D is perhaps TRBD2 (6 bases). This CDR3 has 14 amino acids. Germline V gene sequence: CDR1 SSHAT, CDR2 FNYEAQ (reference sequence). The CDR3 loop reads CASSRAGPQETQYF. The CDR3 DNA is TGTGCTAGCAGCCGGGCGGGACCCCAAGAGACCCAGTACTTC.

The V and J genes are TRBV11-2 and TRBJ2-2; D unclear. CDR3 length equals 12 residues. Germline CDR1 reads SGHAT; CDR2 reads FQNNGV. Trimming left V 0 bases short and J 7 bases short, with 3 bases between. The CDR3 sequence is CASSLEYGELFF. CDR3 DNA: TGTGCCAGCAGCTTAGAATACGGGGAGCTGTTTTTT.

V is TRBV6-5 and J is TRBJ2-2, with D perhaps matching TRBD1 (6 bases). The CDR3 loop spans 15 amino acids. Germline CDR1 is MNHEY and CDR2 is SVGAGI. V was pared by 5 bases and J by 1 base, with 11 bases between. Here the CDR3 reads CASSPQGLNTGELFF. In nucleotides, the CDR3 is TGTGCCAGCAGTCCACAGGGCTTGAACACCGGGGAGCTGTTTTTT.

CDR3 residues: CSVKRNTEAFF. CDR3 nucleotides: TGCAGCGTTAAGAGGAACACTGAAGCTTTCTTT. The rearrangement links TRBV29-1 to TRBJ1-1, with D unclear. The CDR3 totals 11 residues. V lost 5 bases and J 1 base, leaving 5 bases between the germline ends. The germline CDR1 and CDR2 sequences are SQVTM and ANQGSEA.